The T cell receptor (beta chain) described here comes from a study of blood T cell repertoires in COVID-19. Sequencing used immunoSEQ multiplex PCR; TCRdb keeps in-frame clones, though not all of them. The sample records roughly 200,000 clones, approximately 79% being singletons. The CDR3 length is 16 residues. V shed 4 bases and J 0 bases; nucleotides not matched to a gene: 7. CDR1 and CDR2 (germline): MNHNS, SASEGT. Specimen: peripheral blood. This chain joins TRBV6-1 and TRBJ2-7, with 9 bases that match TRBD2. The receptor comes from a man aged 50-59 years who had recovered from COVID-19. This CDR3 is CASSAWGSGGSYEQYF. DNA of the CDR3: TGTGCCAGCAGTGCGTGGGGTAGCGGGGGCTCCTACGAGCAGTACTTC.